The sequence of this T cell receptor beta chain was determined in a study of cytomegalovirus exposure and HLA in healthy donors. Background on the study: The Caucasian-associated ancestry cluster held 65% to 85% of approximately 400 genotyped donors.

V was shortened by 4 bases and J by 5 bases, with 9 bases between the two germline ends. CDR1 SNHLY and CDR2 FYNNEI come from the germline V gene. The CDR3 loop spans 12 amino acids. The PCR had 60 Vbeta and 13 Jbeta primers. Libraries were prepared by immunoSEQ multiplex PCR; TCRdb keeps only in-frame clonotypes and omits some of them. The table has around 110,000 clones, roughly 68% seen once. The source is a woman aged 25 to 39 in good health and CMV-seronegative. The gene calls are TRBV2 and TRBJ2-7; D is uncertain. Sequenced: PBMCs. The chain's CDR3 is CASSVRQDEQYF. The CDR3 DNA reads TGTGCCAGCAGTGTTAGGCAGGACGAGCAGTACTTC. The complete variable domain, with remaining parts taken from reference TRBV2 and TRBJ2-7, reads EPEVTQTPSHQVTQMGQEVILRCVPISNHLYFYWYRQILGQKVEFLVSFYNNEISEKSEIFDDQFSVERPDGSNFTLKIRSTKLEDSAMYFCASSVRQDEQYFGPGTRLTVT.